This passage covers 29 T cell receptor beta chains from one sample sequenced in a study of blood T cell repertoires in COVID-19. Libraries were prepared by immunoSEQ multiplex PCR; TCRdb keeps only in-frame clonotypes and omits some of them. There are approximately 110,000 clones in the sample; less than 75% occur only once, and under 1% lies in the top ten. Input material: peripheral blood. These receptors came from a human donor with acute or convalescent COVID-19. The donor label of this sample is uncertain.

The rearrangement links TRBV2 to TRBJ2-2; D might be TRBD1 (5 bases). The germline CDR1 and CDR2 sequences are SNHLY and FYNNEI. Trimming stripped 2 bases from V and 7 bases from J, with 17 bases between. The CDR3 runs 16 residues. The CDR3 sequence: CASSERQGMMVGELFF. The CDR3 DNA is TGTGCCAGCAGTGAACGGCAGGGCATGATGGTCGGGGAGCTGTTTTTT.

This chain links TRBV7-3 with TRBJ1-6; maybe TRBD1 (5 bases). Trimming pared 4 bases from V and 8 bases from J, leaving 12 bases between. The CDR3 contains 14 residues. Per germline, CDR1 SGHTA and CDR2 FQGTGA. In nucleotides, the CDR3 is TGTGCCAGCAGCTCAGCAGGGCTGGATTCACCCCTCCACTTT. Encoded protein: CASSSAGLDSPLHF.

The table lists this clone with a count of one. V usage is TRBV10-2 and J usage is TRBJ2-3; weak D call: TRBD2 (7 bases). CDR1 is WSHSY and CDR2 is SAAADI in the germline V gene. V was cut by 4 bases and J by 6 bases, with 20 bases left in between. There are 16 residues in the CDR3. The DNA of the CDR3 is TGCGCCAGCAGTGGACACCAGCGTGAGGGGGGGGATACGCAGTATTTT. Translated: CASSGHQREGGDTQYF.

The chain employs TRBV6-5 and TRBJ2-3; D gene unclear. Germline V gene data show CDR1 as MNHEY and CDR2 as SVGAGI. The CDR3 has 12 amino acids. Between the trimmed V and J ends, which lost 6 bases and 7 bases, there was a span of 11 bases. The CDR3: CASSHSTNTQYF. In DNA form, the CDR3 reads TGTGCCAGCAGCCATAGCACGAATACGCAGTATTTT.

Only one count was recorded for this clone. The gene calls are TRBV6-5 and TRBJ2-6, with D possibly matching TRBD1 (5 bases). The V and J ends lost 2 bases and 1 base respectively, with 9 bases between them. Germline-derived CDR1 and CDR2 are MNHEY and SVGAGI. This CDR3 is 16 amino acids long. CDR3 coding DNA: TGTGCCAGCAGTTACGTCAGGGCATCTGGGGCCAACGTCCTGACTTTC. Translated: CASSYVRASGANVLTF.

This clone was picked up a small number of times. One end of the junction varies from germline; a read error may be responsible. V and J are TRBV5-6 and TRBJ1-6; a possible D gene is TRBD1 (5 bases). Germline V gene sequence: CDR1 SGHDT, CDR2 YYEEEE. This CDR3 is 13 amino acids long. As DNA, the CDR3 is TGTGCCAGCAGTTTGGGACTTTATTCACCCCTCCACTTT. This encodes CASSLGLYSPLHF.

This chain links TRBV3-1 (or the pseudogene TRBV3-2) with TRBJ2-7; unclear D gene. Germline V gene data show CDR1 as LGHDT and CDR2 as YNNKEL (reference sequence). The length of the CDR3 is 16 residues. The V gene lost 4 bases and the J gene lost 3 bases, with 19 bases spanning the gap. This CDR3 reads CASSPTPPGAIYEQYF. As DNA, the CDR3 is TGTGCCAGCAGCCCTACGCCTCCAGGCGCCATCTACGAGCAGTACTTC.

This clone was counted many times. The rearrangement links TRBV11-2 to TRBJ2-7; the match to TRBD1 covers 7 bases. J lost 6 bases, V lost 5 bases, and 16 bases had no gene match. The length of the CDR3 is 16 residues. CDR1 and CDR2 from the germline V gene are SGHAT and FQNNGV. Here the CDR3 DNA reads TGTGCCAGCAGCCCCGACTTCACAGGGGTGGTGGCCGAGCAGTACTTC. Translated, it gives CASSPDFTGVVAEQYF.

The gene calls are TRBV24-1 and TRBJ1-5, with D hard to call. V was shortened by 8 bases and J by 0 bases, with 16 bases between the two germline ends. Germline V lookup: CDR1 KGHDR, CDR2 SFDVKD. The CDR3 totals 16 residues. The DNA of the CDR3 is TGTGCCACCACCCGCGGCGGGCAGATTAGCAATCAGCCCCAGCATTTT. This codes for CATTRGGQISNQPQHF.

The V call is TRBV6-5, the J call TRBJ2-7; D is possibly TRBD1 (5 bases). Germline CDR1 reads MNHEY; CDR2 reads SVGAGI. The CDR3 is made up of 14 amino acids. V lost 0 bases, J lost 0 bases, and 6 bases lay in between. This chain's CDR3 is CASSYSTDSYEQYF. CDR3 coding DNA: TGTGCCAGCAGTTACTCGACAGACTCCTACGAGCAGTACTTC.

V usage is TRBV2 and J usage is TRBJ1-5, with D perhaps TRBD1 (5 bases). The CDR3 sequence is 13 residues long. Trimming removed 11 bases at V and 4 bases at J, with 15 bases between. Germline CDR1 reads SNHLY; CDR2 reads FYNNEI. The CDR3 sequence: CASGTFRNQPQHF. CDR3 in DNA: TGTGCCTCTGGGACTTTCCGGAATCAGCCCCAGCATTTT. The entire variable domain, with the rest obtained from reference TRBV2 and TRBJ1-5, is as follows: EPEVTQTPSHQVTQMGQEVILRCVPISNHLYFYWYRQILGQKVEFLVSFYNNEISEKSEIFDDQFSVERPDGSNFTLKIRSTKLEDSAMYFCASGTFRNQPQHFGDGTRLSIL.

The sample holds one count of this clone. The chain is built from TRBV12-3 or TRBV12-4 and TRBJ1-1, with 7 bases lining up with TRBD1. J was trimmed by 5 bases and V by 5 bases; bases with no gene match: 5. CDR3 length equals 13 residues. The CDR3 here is CASSRDRRTEAFF. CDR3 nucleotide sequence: TGTGCCAGCAGTCGGGACAGAAGGACTGAAGCTTTCTTT.

For the CDR3, the DNA is TGTGCCAGCAGCTTAGGCGGACTAGCGGGGGGCCTTTCAGATACGCAGTATTTT. This gives the protein CASSLGGLAGGLSDTQYF. V usage is TRBV7-2 and J usage is TRBJ2-3; 14 nucleotides align to TRBD2. This CDR3 is built from 18 residues. Germline V CDR1 and CDR2: SGHTA, FQGNSA. V trimming: 1 base; J trimming: 4 bases; junction bases outside the gene matches: 7.

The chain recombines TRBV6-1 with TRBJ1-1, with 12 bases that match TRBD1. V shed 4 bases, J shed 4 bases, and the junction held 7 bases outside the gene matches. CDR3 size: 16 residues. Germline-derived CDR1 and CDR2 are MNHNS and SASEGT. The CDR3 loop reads CASSAIPGQGATEAFF. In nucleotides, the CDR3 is TGTGCCAGCAGTGCAATACCGGGACAGGGGGCCACTGAAGCTTTCTTT.

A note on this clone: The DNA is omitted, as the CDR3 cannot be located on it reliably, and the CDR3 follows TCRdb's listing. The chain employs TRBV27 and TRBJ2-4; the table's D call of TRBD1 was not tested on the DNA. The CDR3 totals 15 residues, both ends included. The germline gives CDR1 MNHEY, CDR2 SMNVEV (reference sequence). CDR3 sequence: CASSSSTGGINIQYF.

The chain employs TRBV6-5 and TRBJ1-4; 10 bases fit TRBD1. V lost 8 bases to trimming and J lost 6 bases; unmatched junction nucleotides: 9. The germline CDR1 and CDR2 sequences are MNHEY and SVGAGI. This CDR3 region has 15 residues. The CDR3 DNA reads TGTGCCAGCCGTCGACAGGGGGCAGGGTATGAAAAACTGTTTTTT. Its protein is CASRRQGAGYEKLFF.

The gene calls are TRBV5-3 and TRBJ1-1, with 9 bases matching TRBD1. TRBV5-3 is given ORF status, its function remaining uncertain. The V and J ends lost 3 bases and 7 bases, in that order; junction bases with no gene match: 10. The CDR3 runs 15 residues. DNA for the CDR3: TGTGCCAGAAGCTCTAAAGGACAGGGGCCTCATGAAGCTTTCTTT. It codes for CARSSKGQGPHEAFF.

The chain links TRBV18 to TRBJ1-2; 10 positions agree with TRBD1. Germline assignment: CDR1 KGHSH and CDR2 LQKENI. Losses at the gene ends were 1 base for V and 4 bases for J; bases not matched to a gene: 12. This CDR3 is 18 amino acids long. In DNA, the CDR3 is TGTGCCAGCTCACCACTTCCGGGACAGGGGCAGTTAAGCTATGGCTACACCTTC. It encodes CASSPLPGQGQLSYGYTF.

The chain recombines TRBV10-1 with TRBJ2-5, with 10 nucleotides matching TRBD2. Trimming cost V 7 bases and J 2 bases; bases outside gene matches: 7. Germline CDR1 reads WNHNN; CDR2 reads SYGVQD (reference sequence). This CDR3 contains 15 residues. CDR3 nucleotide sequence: TGCGCCAGCAATCAACTAGCGGGGATACAAGAGACCCAGTACTTC. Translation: CASNQLAGIQETQYF.

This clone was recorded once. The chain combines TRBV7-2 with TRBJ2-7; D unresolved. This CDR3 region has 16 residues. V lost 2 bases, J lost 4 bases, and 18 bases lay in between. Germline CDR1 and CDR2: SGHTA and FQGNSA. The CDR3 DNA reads TGTGCCAGCAGCTTACCTCCATTGGGCCCGGTATACGAGCAGTACTTC. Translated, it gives CASSLPPLGPVYEQYF.

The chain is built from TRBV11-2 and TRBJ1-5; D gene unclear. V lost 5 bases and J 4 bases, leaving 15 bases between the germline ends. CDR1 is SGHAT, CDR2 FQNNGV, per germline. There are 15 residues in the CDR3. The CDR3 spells CASSPSGGFNQPQHF. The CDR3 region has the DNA TGTGCCAGCAGCCCCTCAGGCGGGTTTAATCAGCCCCAGCATTTT.

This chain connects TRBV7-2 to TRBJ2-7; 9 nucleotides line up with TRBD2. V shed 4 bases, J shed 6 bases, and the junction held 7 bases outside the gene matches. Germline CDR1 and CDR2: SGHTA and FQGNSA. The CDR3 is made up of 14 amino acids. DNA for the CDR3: TGTGCCAGCAGCTCGGGACTAGCCTCATCCGAGCAGTACTTC. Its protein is CASSSGLASSEQYF.

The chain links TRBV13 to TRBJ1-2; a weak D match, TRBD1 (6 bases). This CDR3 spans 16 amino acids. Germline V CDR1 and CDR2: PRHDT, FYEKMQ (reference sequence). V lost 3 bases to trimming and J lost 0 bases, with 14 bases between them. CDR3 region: CASSFLGQNSNYGYTF. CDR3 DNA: TGTGCCAGCAGCTTTCTTGGACAGAATTCTAACTATGGCTACACCTTC.

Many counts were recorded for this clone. In DNA, the CDR3 is TGCGCCAGCAGCGGTTCGTCGTCCATTACTTCCTACAATGAGCAGTTCTTC. It yields the protein CASSGSSSITSYNEQFF. The V gene is TRBV5-1, the J gene TRBJ2-1, with no clear D. The germline gives CDR1 SGHRS, CDR2 YFSETQ. The CDR3 has 17 amino acids. The germline V and J ends were trimmed by 4 bases and 1 base, with 18 bases remaining between them.

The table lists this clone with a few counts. CDR3 loop: CASSYAPGETQYF. CDR3 coding DNA: TGTGCCAGCAGTTATGCGCCCGGGGAGACCCAGTACTTC. The V call is TRBV6-5, the J call TRBJ2-5; D is uncertain. The V end was cut by 3 bases, the J end by 5 bases, with 10 bases between. The germline V gene has CDR1 MNHEY and CDR2 SVGAGI. CDR3 length: 13 amino acids.

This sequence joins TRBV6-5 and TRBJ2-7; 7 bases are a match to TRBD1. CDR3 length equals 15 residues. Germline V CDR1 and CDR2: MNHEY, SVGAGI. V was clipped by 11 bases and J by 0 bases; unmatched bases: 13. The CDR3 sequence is CALQMVPGGSYEQYF. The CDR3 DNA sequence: TGTGCCTTACAGATGGTGCCAGGGGGCTCCTACGAGCAGTACTTC.

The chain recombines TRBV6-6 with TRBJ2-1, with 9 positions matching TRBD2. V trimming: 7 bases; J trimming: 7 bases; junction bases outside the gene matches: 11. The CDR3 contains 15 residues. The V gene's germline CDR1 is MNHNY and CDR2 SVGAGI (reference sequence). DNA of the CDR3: TGTGCCAGCACCGGCCCGAGCGGGGGGTTGAATGAGCAGTTCTTC. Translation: CASTGPSGGLNEQFF.

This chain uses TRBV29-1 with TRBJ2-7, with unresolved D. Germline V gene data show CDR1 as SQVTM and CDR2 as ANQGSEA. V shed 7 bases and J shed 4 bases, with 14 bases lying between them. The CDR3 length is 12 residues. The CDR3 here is CSATSADYEQYV. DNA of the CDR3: TGCAGCGCTACCTCCGCAGATTACGAGCAGTACGTC.

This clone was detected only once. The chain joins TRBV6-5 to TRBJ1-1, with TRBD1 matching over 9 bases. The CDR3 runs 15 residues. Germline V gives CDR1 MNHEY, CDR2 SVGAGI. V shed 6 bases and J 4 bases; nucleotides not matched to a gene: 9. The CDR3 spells CASRDRQGGITEAFF. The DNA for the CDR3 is TGTGCCAGCAGGGACCGACAGGGGGGAATCACTGAAGCTTTCTTT.